This entry describes one T cell receptor (beta chain). This sample was taken from a study of early stage breast cancer tumors. The CDR3 is made up of 13 amino acids. The J segment lost 4 bases and the V segment lost 6 bases, leaving 2 bases of the junction unmatched. Germline V gives CDR1 MNHNS, CDR2 SASEGT. Sequenced by immunoSEQ multiplex PCR; TCRdb stores in-frame clones only, minus some. In the table there are tens of thousands of clones, approximately 90% of which are singletons. The rearrangement uses TRBV6-1 and TRBJ1-5; 8 nucleotides line up with TRBD1. The receptor was derived from a person aged 70 to 85 with breast cancer. Sequenced: blood. Here the CDR3 DNA reads TGTGCCAGCAGGCGGACAGGGAATCAGCCCCAGCATTTT. As protein: CASRRTGNQPQHF.